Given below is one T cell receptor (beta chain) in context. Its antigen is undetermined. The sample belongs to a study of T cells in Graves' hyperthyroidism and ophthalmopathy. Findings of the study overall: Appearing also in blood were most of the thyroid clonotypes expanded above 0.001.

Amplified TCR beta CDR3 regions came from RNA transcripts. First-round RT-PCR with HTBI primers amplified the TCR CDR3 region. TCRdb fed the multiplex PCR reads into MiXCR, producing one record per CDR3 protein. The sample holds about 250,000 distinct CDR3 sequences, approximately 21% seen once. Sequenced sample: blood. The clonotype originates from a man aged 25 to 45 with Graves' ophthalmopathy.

CDR3 loop: CATSDLTGARGQPQHF. As DNA, the CDR3 is TGTGCCACCAGTGATCTAACAGGGGCGAGGGGTCAGCCCCAGCATTTT. The chain is built from TRBV24-1 and TRBJ1-5, with 7 bases matching TRBD1. The CDR3 runs to 16 residues. V lost 3 bases and J lost 6; bases outside the gene matches: 10. The germline CDR1 and CDR2 sequences are KGHDR and SFDVKD.